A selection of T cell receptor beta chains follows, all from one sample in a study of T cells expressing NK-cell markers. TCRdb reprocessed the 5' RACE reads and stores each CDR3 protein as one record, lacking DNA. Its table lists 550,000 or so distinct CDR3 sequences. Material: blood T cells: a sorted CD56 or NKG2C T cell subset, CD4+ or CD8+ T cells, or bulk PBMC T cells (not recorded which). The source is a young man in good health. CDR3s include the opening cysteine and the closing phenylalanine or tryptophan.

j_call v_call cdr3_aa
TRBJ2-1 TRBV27 CASSLSNPRHEQFF
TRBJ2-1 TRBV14 CASTWGGGNEQFF
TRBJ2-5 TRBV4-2 CASSQETSGPQETQYF
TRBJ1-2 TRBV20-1 CSASKTGVAGYTF
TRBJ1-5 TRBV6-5 CATMGPRGGQPQHF
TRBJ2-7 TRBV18 CASSLRQGSTYEQYF
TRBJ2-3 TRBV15 CATKAATDTQYF
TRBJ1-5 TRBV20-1 CSARDGTVGQPQHF
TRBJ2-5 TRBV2 CASSDLVPGETQYF
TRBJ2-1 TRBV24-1 CATSAVDEQFF
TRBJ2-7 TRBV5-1 CASSLGQGGGRSYEQYF
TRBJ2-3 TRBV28 CASNGLGDTQYF
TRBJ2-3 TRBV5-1 CASREREGLDTQYF
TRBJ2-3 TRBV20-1 CSARILVASASTDTQYF
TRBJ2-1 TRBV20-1 CSARDRLAAGPYNEQFF
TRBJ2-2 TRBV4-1 CASSLTRGQTNTGELFF
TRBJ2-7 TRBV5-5 CASRPDGFYEQYF
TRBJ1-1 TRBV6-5 CASSYSGEASTEAFF
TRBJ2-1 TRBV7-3 CASSLNQDNEQFF
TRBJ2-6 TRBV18 CASSPYDRSRSGANVLTF
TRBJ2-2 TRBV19 CASTRGGRTGELFF
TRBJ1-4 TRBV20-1 CSATAAGTGYEKLFF
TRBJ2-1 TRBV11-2 CASSPMGVKEYWSSYNEQFF
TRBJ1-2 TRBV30 CAWIQTGYGYTF
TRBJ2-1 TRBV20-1 CSARVAGGPSGDEQFF
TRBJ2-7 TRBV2 CASTPGPGEQYF
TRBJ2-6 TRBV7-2 CASSGRVRILSGANVLTF
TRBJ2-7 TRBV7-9 CASSLDPGTPEQYF
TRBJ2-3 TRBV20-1 CSASGPQHTQYF
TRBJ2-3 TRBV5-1 CATRGMADTQYF
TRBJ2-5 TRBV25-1 CASSEGGARETQYF
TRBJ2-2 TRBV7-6 CASSLARVRNTGELFF
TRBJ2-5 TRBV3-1 CASSQEWDRDDQYF
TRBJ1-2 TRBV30 CARGEGSNYGYTF
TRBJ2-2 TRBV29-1 CSVEDPRYASGELFF
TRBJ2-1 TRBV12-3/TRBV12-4 CASSLPLQRDSSYNEQFF
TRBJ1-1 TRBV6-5 CASSYSLAYMNTEAFF
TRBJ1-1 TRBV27 CASKIGQGARQTEAFF
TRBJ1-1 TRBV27 CASRTEGTGLTNTEAFF
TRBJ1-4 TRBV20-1 CSAPGTGGNPNEKLFF
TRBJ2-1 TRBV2 CASRGLAGDNEQFF
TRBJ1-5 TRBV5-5 CASSLAGAGRPNQPQHF
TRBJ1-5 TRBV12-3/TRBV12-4 CASSLVGNQPQHF
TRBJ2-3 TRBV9 CASSAGLAVSTDTQYF
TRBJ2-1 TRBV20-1 CSARVGRGAYNEQFF
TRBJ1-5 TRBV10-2 CASTDQGAGSNQPQHF